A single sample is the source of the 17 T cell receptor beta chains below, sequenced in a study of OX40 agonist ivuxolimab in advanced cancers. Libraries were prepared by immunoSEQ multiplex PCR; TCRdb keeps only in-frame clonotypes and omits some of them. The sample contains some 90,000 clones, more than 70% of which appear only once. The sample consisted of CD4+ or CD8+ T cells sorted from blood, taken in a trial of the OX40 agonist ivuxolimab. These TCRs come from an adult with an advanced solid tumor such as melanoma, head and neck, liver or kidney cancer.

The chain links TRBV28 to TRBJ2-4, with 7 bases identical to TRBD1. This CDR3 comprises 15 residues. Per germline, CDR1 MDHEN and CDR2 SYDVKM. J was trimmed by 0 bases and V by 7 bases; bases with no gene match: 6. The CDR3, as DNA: TGTGCCAGCAAAAACCCAGGGGGAGCCAAAAACATTCAGTACTTC. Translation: CASKNPGGAKNIQYF.

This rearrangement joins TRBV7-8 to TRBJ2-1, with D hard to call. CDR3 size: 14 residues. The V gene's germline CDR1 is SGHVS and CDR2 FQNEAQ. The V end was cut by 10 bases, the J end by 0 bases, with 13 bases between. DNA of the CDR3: TGTGCCACCCTTCGTTTGGGCTCCTACAATGAGCAGTTCTTC. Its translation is CATLRLGSYNEQFF.

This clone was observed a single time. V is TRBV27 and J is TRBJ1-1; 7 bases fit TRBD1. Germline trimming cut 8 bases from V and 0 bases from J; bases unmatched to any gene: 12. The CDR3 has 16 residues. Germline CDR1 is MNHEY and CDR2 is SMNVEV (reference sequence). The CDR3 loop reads CASVGRGTVVNTEAFF. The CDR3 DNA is TGTGCCAGCGTGGGGAGAGGGACAGTCGTGAACACTGAAGCTTTCTTT.

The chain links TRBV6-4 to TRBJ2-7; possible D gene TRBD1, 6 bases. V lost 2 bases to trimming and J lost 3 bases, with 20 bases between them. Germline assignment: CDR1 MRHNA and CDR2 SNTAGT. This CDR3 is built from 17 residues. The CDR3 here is CASSDPRHGQRDYEQYV. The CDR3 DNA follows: TGTGCCAGCAGTGACCCTCGTCACGGACAGCGAGACTACGAGCAGTACGTC.

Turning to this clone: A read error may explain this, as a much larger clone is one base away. The CDR3 DNA reads as TGTGCCAGCAGCTTACAGGGTAGCTTTGGAAACACCATATATTTT. Residues: CASSLQGSFGNTIYF. The chain links TRBV11-3 to TRBJ1-3; possibly TRBD1 for D (5 bases). Trimming removed 2 bases from V and 3 bases from J, with 11 bases in between. The germline V gene encodes CDR1 SGHNT and CDR2 YENEEA. The CDR3 extends over 15 amino acids.

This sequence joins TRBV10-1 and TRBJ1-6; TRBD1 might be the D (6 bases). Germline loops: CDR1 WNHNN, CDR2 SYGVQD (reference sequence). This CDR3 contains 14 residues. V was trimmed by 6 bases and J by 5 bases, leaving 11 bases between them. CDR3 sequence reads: CASSKDRHNSPLHF. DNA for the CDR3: TGCGCCAGCAGCAAGGACAGACATAATTCACCCCTCCACTTT.

This CDR3 reads CASSLSRETQYF. The CDR3 bases are TGTGCCAGCAGCTTATCTAGGGAGACCCAGTACTTC. The chain couples TRBV11-3 to TRBJ2-5; D is undetermined. From germline, CDR1 is SGHNT and CDR2 YENEEA. The CDR3 is 12 residues long. Trimming removed 2 bases from V and 5 bases from J, with 6 bases in between.

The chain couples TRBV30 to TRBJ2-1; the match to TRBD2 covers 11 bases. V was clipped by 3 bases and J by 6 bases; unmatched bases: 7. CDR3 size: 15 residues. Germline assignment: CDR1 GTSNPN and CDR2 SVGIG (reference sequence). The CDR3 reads CAWSILAGAFNEQFF. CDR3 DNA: TGTGCCTGGAGCATACTAGCGGGGGCCTTCAATGAGCAGTTCTTC. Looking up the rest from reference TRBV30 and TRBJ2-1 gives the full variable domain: SQTIHQWPATLVQPVGSPLSLECTVEGTSNPNLYWYRQAAGRGLQLLFYSVGIGQISSEVPQNLSASRPQDRQFILSSKKLLLSDSGFYLCAWSILAGAFNEQFFGPGTRLTVL.

The CDR3 DNA reads TGTGCCAGCAGTGAACAGTCCCGCCTAGCCTACGAGCAGTACGTC. Its protein product is CASSEQSRLAYEQYV. The rearrangement uses TRBV6-1 and TRBJ2-7; no reliable D call. V dropped 2 bases and J dropped 2 bases, with 13 bases sitting between them. Germline CDR1 is MNHNS and CDR2 is SASEGT. The CDR3 is 15 residues long.

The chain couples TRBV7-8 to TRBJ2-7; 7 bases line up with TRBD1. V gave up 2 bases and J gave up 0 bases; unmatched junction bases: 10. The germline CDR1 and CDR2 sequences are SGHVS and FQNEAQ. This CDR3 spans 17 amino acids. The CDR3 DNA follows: TGTGCCAGCAGCTTACCTCGTTCGAGACAGGGCTCCTACGAGCAGTACTTC. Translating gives CASSLPRSRQGSYEQYF.

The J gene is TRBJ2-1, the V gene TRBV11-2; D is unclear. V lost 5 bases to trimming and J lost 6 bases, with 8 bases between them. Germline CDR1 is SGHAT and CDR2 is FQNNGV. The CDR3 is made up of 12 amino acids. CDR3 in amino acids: CASSPSLNEQFF. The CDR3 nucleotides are TGTGCCAGCAGCCCGAGTCTCAATGAGCAGTTCTTC.

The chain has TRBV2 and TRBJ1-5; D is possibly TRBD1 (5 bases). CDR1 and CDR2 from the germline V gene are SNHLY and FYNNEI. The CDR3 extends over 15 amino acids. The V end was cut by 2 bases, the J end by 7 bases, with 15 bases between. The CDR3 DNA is TGTGCCAGCAGTGAACTAGGACATCGGGGCCAGCCCCAGCATTTT. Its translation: CASSELGHRGQPQHF.

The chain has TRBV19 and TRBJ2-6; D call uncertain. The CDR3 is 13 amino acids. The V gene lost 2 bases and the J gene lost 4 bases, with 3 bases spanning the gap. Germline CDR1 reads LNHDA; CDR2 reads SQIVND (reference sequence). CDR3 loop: CASSISGANVLTF. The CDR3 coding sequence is TGTGCCAGTAGTATATCCGGGGCCAACGTCCTGACTTTC.

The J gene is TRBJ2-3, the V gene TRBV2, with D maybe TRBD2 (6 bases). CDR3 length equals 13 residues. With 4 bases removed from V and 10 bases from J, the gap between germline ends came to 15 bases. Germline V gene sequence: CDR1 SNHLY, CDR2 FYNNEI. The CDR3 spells CASSGRLGAAQYF. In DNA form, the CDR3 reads TGTGCCAGCAGTGGCCGACTAGGCGCTGCGCAGTATTTT. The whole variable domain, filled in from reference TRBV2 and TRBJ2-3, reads EPEVTQTPSHQVTQMGQEVILRCVPISNHLYFYWYRQILGQKVEFLVSFYNNEISEKSEIFDDQFSVERPDGSNFTLKIRSTKLEDSAMYFCASSGRLGAAQYFGPGTRLTVL.

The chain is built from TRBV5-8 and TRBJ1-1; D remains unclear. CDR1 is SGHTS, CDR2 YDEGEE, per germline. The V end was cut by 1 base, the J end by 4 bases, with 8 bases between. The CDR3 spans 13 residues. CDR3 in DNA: TGTGCCAGCAGCTTGTTGGGAGGCACTGAAGCTTTCTTT. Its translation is CASSLLGGTEAFF.

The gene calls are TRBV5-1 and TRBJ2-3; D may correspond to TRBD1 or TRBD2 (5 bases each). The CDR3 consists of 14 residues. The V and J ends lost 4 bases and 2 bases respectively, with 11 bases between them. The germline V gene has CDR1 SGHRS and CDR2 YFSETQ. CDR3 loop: CASSPTGTTDTQYF. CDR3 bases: TGCGCCAGCAGCCCGACCGGGACCACAGATACGCAGTATTTT.

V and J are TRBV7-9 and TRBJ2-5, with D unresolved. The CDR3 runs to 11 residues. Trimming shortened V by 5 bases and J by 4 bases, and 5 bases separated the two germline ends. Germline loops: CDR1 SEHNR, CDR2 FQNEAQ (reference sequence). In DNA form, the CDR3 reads TGTGCCAGCAGCCAAGGAGAGACCCAGTACTTC. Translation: CASSQGETQYF.